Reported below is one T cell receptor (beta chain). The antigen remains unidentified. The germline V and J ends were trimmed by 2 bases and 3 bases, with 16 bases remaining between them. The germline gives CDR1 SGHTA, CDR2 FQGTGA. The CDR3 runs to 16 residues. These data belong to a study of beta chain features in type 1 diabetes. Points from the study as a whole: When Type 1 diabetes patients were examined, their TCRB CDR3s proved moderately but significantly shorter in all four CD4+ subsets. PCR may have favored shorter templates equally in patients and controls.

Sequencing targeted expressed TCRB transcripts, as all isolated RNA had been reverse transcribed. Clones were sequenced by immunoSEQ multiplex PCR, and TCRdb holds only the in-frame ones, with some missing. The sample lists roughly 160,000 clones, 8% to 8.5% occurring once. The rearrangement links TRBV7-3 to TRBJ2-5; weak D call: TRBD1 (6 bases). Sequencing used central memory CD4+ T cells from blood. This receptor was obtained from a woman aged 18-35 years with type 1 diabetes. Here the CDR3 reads CASSLDPDSKKETQYF. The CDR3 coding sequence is TGTGCCAGCAGCTTAGATCCGGACAGCAAGAAAGAGACCCAGTACTTC. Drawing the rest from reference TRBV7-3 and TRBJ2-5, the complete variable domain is GAGVSQTPSNKVTEKGKYVELRCDPISGHTALYWYRQSLGQGPEFLIYFQGTGAADDSGLPNDRFFAVRPEGSVSTLKIQRTERGDSAVYLCASSLDPDSKKETQYFGPGTRLLVL.